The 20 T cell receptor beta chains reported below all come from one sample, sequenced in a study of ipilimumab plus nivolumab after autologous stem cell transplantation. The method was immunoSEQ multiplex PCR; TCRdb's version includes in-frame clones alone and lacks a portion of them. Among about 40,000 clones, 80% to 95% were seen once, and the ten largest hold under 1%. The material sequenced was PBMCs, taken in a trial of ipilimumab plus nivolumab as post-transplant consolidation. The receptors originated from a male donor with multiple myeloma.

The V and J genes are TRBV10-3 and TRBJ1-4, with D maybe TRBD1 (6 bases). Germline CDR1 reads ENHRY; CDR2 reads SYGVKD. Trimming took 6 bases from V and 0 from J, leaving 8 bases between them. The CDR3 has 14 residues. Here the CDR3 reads CAIRQGATNEKLFF. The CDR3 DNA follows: TGTGCCATCAGACAGGGAGCAACTAATGAAAAACTGTTTTTT.

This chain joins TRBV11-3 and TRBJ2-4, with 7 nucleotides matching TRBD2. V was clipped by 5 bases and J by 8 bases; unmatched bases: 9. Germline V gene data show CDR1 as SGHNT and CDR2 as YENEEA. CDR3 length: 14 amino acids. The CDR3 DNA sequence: TGTGCCAGCAGCCTGGGGGGGTTGGCTGACATTCAGTACTTC. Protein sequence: CASSLGGLADIQYF. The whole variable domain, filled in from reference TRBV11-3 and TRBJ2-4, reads EAGVVQSPRYKIIEKKQPVAFWCNPISGHNTLYWYLQNLGQGPELLIRYENEEAVDDSQLPKDRFSAERLKGVDSTLKIQPAELGDSAVYLCASSLGGLADIQYFGAGTRLSVL.

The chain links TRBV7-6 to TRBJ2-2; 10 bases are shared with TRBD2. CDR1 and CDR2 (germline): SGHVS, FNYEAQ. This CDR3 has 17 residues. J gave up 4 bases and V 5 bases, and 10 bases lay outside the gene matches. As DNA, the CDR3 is TGTGCCAGCAGCCCACTTGGGCTAGCGGGAGTCACCGGGGAGCTGTTTTTT. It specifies CASSPLGLAGVTGELFF.

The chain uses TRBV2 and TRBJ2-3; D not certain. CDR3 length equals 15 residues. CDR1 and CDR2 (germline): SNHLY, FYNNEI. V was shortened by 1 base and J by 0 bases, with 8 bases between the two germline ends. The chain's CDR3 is CASSEGGLSTDTQYF. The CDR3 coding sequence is TGTGCCAGCAGTGAAGGGGGTTTGAGCACAGATACGCAGTATTTT.

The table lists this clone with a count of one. The CDR3 DNA is TGTGCCAGCAGCGTCGACAGGTCGAACACCGGGGAGCTGTTTTTT. Protein: CASSVDRSNTGELFF. The chain combines TRBV7-9 with TRBJ2-2; a weak D match, TRBD1 (6 bases). The CDR3 has 15 residues. The V gene lost 5 bases and the J gene lost 0 bases, with 10 bases spanning the gap. Germline CDR1 SEHNR, CDR2 FQNEAQ (reference sequence). Full variable domain (missing parts from reference TRBV7-9 and TRBJ2-2): DTGVSQNPRHKITKRGQNVTFRCDPISEHNRLYWYRQTLGQGPEFLTYFQNEAQLEKSRLLSDRFSAERPKGSFSTLEIQRTEQGDSAMYLCASSVDRSNTGELFFGEGSRLTVL.

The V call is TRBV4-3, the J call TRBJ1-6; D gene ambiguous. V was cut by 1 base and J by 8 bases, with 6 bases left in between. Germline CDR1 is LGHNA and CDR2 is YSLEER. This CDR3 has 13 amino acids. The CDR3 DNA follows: TGCGCCAGCAGCCAAGTTGGTGATTCACCCCTCCACTTT. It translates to CASSQVGDSPLHF.

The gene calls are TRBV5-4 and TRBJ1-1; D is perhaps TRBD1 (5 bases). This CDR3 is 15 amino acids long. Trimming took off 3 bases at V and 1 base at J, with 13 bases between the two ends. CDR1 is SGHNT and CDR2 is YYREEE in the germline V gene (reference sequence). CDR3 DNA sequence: TGTGCCAGCAGCTGGGAGCGGGGGGGGAACACTGAAGCTTTCTTT. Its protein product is CASSWERGGNTEAFF.

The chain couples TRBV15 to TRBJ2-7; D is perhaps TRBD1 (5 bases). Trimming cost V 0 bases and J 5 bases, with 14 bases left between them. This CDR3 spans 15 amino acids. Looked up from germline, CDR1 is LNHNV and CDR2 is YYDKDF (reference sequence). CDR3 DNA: TGTGCCACCAGCAGAGACCCGGCAGGGTTGGACGAGCAGTACTTC. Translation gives CATSRDPAGLDEQYF.

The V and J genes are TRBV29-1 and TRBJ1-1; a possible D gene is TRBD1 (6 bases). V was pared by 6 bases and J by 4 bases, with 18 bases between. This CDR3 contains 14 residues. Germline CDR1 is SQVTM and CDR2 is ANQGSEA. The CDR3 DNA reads TGCAGCGTCCTTAGGACAGAATTTTCCACTGAAGCTTTCTTT. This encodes CSVLRTEFSTEAFF.

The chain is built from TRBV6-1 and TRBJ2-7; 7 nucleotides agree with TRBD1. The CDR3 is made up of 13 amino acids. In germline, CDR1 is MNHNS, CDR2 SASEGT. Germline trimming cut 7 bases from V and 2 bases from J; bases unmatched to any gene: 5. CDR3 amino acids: CASIRDSAYEQYF. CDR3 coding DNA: TGTGCCAGCATCCGGGACAGCGCCTACGAGCAGTACTTC.

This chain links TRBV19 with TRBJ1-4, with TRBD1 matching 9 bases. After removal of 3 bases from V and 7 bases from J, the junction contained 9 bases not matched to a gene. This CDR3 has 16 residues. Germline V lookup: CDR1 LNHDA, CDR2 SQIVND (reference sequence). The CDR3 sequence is CASSIDAGQGSEKLFF. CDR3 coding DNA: TGTGCCAGTAGTATCGACGCGGGACAGGGTTCTGAAAAACTGTTTTTT.

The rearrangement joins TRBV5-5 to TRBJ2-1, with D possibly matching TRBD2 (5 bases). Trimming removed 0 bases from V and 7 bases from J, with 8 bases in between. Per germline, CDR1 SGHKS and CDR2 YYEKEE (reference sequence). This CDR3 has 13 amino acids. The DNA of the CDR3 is TGTGCCAGCAGCTTGGCGGGCGGGAATGAGCAGTTCTTC. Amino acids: CASSLAGGNEQFF.

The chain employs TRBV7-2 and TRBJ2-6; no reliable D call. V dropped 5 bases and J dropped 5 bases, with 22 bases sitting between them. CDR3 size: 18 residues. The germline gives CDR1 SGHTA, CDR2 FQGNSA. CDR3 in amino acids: CASSRHCRRQSRANVLTF. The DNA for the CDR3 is TGTGCCAGCAGCCGCCATTGCAGACGACAAAGTCGGGCCAACGTCCTGACTTTC.

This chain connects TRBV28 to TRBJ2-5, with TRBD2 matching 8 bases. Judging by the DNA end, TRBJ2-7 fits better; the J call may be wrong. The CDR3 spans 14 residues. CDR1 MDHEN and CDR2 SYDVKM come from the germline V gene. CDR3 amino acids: CASRGAGGPFEQYF. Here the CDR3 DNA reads TGTGCCAGCAGGGGCGCGGGAGGCCCCTTCGAGCAGTACTTC.

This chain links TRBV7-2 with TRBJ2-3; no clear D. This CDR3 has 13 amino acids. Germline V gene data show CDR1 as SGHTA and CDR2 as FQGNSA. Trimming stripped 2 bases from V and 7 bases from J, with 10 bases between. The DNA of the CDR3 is TGTGCCAGCAGCTTAAATGGGGTCAATACGCAGTATTTT. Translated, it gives CASSLNGVNTQYF.

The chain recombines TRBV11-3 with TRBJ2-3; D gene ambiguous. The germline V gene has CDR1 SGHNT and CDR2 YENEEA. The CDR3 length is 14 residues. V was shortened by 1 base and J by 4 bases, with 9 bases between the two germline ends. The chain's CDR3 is CASSLGPSADTQYF. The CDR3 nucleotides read TGTGCCAGCAGCTTAGGGCCGTCCGCAGATACGCAGTATTTT.

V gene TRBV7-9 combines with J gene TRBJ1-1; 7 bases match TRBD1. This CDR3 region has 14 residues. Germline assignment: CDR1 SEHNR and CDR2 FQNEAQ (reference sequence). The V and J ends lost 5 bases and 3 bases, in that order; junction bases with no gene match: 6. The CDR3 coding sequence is TGTGCCAGCAGCCAAGGGGGCCTGGACACTGAAGCTTTCTTT. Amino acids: CASSQGGLDTEAFF.

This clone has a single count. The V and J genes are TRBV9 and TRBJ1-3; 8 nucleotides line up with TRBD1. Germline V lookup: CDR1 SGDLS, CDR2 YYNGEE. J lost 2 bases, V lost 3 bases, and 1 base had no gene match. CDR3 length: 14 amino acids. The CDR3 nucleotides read TGTGCCAGCAGCGCGGACAGGGCTGGAAACACCATATATTTT. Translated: CASSADRAGNTIYF.

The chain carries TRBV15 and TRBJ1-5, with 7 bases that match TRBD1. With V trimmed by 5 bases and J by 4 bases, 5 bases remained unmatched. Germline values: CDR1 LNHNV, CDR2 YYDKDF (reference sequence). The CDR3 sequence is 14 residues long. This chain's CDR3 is CATSVPGGNQPQHF. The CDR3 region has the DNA TGTGCCACCAGCGTGCCAGGGGGTAATCAGCCCCAGCATTTT.

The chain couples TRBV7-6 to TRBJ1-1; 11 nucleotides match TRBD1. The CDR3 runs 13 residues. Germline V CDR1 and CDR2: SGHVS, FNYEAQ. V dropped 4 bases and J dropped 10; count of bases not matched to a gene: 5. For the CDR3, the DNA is TGTGCCAGCAGCTCTGGACAGGGGGCGATAGCTTTCTTT. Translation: CASSSGQGAIAFF.